This TCR beta chain was retrieved from a study of cytomegalovirus exposure and HLA in healthy donors. Use of 60 Vbeta and 13 Jbeta primers characterized the PCR. This table comes from immunoSEQ multiplex PCR, and its TCRdb copy is limited to in-frame clones, with some not included. In the table there are 110,000 to 150,000 clones, roughly 80% of which are singletons. The length of the CDR3 is 14 residues. The V end lost 0 bases, the J end lost 3 bases, and 9 bases lay between the germline ends. Germline V gene sequence: CDR1 SGHDT, CDR2 YYEEEE. Sequenced material: PBMCs. The V and J genes are TRBV5-6 and TRBJ1-2; maybe TRBD1 (6 bases). This clonotype was sampled from a female donor in good health and CMV-seronegative. The chain's CDR3 is CASSLGQGHYGYTF. CDR3 nucleotide sequence: TGTGCCAGCAGCTTGGGCCAGGGGCACTATGGCTACACCTTC. The entire variable domain, with the rest obtained from reference TRBV5-6 and TRBJ1-2, is as follows: DAGVTQSPTHLIKTRGQQVTLRCSPKSGHDTVSWYQQALGQGPQFIFQYYEEEERQRGNFPDRFSGHQFPNYSSELNVNALLLGDSALYLCASSLGQGHYGYTFGSGTRLTVV.